The rows below give T cell receptor beta chains drawn from one sample of a study of blood T cells in healthy people across ages. TCRdb fed the 5' RACE reads into MiXCR, producing one record per CDR3 protein. Of 650,000 to 1,000,000 distinct CDR3 sequences listed, around 36% were seen once; the top ten hold over 10%. The sequenced sample consisted of blood. The receptor set was obtained from a young man in good health. The CDR3 runs from the conserved cysteine through the conserved F or W. D genes are given only for firm matches. Only some rows state a clone size, as once, few, many or a class for expanded clones.

clone size,J gene,D gene,V gene,CDR3 DNA,CDR3 protein
-,TRBJ1-1,-,TRBV19,TGTGCCAGTAGTATAGAAGGGTTGTTGAGTGAAGCTTTCTTT,CASSIEGLLSEAFF
-,TRBJ2-1,-,TRBV7-2,TGTGCCAGCAGCTTAGAAGGGACCCAGTTCTTC,CASSLEGTQFF
-,TRBJ1-6,-,TRBV25-1,TGTGCCAGCAGTGAATCCCGGATCATAATCCCTATGGGGAATTCACCCCTCCACTTT,CASSESRIIIPMGNSPLHF
-,TRBJ2-7,-,TRBV5-6,TGTGCCAGCAGCGTGGAACAGATCTCCTACGAGCAGTACTTC,CASSVEQISYEQYF
few,TRBJ1-2,-,TRBV20-1,TGCAGTGCTAGAGCTCAAGGGAGGGATCGCGGCTACACCTTC,CSARAQGRDRGYTF
-,TRBJ1-1,-,TRBV5-1,TGCGCCAGCAGCTTGACGATACGCACTGAAGCTTTCTTT,CASSLTIRTEAFF
-,TRBJ2-3,-,TRBV12-3/TRBV12-4,TGTGCCGGCAGGAGACAGGTCCGAACAGATACGCAGTATTTT,CAGRRQVRTDTQYF
-,TRBJ2-3,-,TRBV14,TGTGCCAGCAGTGGCGGATTCGCGGAAGGGGATACGCAGTATTTT,CASSGGFAEGDTQYF
-,TRBJ2-1,TRBD2,TRBV4-3,TGCGCCAGCAGCCTAGGGCCTAGCGGGGGGAAGAGCTCCTACAATGAGCAGTTCTTC,CASSLGPSGGKSSYNEQFF
many,TRBJ1-5,-,TRBV12-3/TRBV12-4,TGTGCCAGCAGATCAGGGGTGCAGGGTCAGCCCCAGCATTTT,CASRSGVQGQPQHF
-,TRBJ1-1,-,TRBV27,TGTGCCAGCAGTCTTACACGGGGTGGCACTGAAGCTTTCTTT,CASSLTRGGTEAFF
-,TRBJ1-2,-,TRBV6-1,TGTGCCAGCAGTGCCCCTCCGGGACTGATAGCTAACTATGGCTACACCTTC,CASSAPPGLIANYGYTF
many,TRBJ2-7,TRBD1,TRBV20-1,TGCAGTGCTAGAGACCGGGACAGGGTCTACGAGCAGTACTTC,CSARDRDRVYEQYF
-,TRBJ2-3,-,TRBV20-1,TGCAGTGCCCCCGAGGTGGGGGCGGTTGCAGATACGCAGTATTTT,CSAPEVGAVADTQYF
-,TRBJ2-1,-,TRBV24-1,TGTGCCTCCAGTGATTCCCCGGGGGACCGAATTGGCAATGAGCAGTTCTTC,CASSDSPGDRIGNEQFF
-,TRBJ2-5,-,TRBV7-3,TGTGCCAGCATCAGAAGCGGACAAGAGACCCAGTACTTC,CASIRSGQETQYF
-,TRBJ1-2,TRBD1,TRBV7-2,TGTGCCAGCAGCGCAGCAGGGGGCTGGGATGGCTACACCTTC,CASSAAGGWDGYTF
-,TRBJ1-2,-,TRBV14,TGTGCCAGCAGCCCTCCTGGGACGGGTACCTTCTATGGCTACACCTTC,CASSPPGTGTFYGYTF
few,TRBJ1-2,TRBD1,TRBV6-5,TGTGCCAGCAGTTCCACGACAGGGAGAGGCTATGGCTACACCTTC,CASSSTTGRGYGYTF
many,TRBJ2-1,-,TRBV29-1,TGCAGCGTTGAGAGAGGAAACGTTGACAATGAGCAGTTCTTC,CSVERGNVDNEQFF
-,TRBJ2-7,-,TRBV6-5,TGTGCCAGCACCCCGATCGGGGCTTTTGGGTACGAGCAGTACTTC,CASTPIGAFGYEQYF
many,TRBJ2-3,-,TRBV9,TGTGCCAGCGCGAGGGGAGGTTACACAGATACGCAGTATTTT,CASARGGYTDTQYF
few,TRBJ2-3,-,TRBV7-8,TGTGCCAGCAGCTGGGGGGCTACCACAGATACGCAGTATTTT,CASSWGATTDTQYF
few,TRBJ2-3,-,TRBV6-6,TGTGCCAGCAGTTACCCCGACAGTCAAGATACGCAGTATTTT,CASSYPDSQDTQYF
many,TRBJ2-1,TRBD1,TRBV12-3/TRBV12-4,TGTGCCAGCAGTGCCCCCGGGACAGGAAATTACAATGAGCAGTTCTTC,CASSAPGTGNYNEQFF
once,TRBJ1-2,TRBD1,TRBV25-1,TGTGCCAACAGTGCTATCGGGACAGGACAAGATGGCTACACCTTC,CANSAIGTGQDGYTF
-,TRBJ1-1,TRBD1,TRBV19,TGTGCCAGTATTCAACGTCCCGACAGGGGATACGGGTGGGACACTGAAGCTTTCTTT,CASIQRPDRGYGWDTEAFF
few,TRBJ1-6,TRBD1,TRBV4-3,TGCGCCAGCAGCCCGAGGACAGGAGATTCACCCCTCCACTTT,CASSPRTGDSPLHF
-,TRBJ2-7,-,TRBV12-3/TRBV12-4,TGTGCCAGCAAGAGGGAGACCTCCTACGAGCAGTACTTC,CASKRETSYEQYF
-,TRBJ2-3,-,TRBV20-1,TGCAGTGCTAGAGAATGGGCGGCGAGATTTTCGGATACGCAGTATTTT,CSAREWAARFSDTQYF
-,TRBJ2-5,-,TRBV29-1,TGCAGCGTGATACAGGTCGGAAAAGAGACCCAGTACTTC,CSVIQVGKETQYF
few,TRBJ1-1,TRBD1,TRBV7-2,TGTGCCAGCGATGGTGGGACAGGGGCTGAAGCTTTCTTT,CASDGGTGAEAFF
few,TRBJ2-3,TRBD2,TRBV9,TGTGCCAGCAGCGTAGAAGCGGGGGTGGGAGATACGCAGTATTTT,CASSVEAGVGDTQYF
-,TRBJ1-2,-,TRBV7-2,TGTGCCAGCAGCACCCCAATGGAGGGGGATGGCTACACCTTC,CASSTPMEGDGYTF
many,TRBJ2-3,-,TRBV12-3/TRBV12-4,TGTGCCAGCAGTTTTGCTCAGGGAGCAGATACGCAGTATTTT,CASSFAQGADTQYF
-,TRBJ1-2,-,TRBV28,TGTGCCAGCAGTTTTATGGCAGGCTATGGCTACACCTTC,CASSFMAGYGYTF
many,TRBJ2-5,-,TRBV20-1,TGCAGTGCCACAAGGATGGAGGGAATGTCGGTGAGAGAGACCCAGTACTTC,CSATRMEGMSVRETQYF
-,TRBJ2-2,TRBD1,TRBV12-3/TRBV12-4,TGTGCCAGCAGTCCGGACAGGGCCTACACCGGGGAGCTGTTTTTT,CASSPDRAYTGELFF
-,TRBJ1-4,TRBD1,TRBV18,TGTGCCAGCTTCCAAGGACAGGGAGGTGGAGAAAAACTGTTTTTT,CASFQGQGGGEKLFF